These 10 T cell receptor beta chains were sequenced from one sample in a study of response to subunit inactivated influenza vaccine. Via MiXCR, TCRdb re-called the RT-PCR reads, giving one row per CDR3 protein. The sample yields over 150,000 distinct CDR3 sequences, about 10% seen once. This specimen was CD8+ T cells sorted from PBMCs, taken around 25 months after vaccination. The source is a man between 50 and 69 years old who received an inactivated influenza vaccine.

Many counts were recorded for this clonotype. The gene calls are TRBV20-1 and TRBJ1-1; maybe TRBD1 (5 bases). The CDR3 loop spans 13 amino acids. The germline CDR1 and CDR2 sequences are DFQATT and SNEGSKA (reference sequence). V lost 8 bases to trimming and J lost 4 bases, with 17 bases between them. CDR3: CSRYRDSSTEAFF. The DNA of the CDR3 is TGCAGTCGATACCGGGACTCCAGCACTGAAGCTTTCTTT.

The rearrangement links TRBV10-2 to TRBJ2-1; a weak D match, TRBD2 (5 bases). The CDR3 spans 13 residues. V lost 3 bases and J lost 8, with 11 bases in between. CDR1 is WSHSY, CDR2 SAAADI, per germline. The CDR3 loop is CASSDHLRDEQFF. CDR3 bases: TGCGCCAGCAGTGACCACTTGAGGGATGAGCAGTTCTTC.

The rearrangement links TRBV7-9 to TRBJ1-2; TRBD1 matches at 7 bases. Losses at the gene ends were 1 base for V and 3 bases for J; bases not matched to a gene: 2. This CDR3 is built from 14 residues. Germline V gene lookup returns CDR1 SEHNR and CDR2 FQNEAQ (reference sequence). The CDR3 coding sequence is TGTGCCAGCAGCTTAGACAGGGGTGACTATGGCTACACCTTC. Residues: CASSLDRGDYGYTF.

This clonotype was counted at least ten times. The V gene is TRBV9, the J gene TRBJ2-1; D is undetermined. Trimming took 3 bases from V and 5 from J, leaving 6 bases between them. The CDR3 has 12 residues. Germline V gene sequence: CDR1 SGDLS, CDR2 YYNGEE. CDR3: CASSALDNEQFF. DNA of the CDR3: TGTGCCAGCAGCGCCCTTGACAATGAGCAGTTCTTC. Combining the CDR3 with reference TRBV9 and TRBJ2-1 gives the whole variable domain DSGVTQTPKHLITATGQRVTLRCSPRSGDLSVYWYQQSLDQGLQFLIQYYNGEERAKGNILERFSAQQFPDLHSELNLSSLELGDSALYFCASSALDNEQFFGPGTRLTVL.

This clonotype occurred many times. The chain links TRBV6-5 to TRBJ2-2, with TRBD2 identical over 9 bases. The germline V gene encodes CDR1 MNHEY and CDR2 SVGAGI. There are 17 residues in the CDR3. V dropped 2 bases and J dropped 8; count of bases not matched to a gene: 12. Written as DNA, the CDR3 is TGTGCCAGCAGTTACGCTAAAGCTAGCGGGACGGCAGGGGAGCTGTTTTTT. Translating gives CASSYAKASGTAGELFF.

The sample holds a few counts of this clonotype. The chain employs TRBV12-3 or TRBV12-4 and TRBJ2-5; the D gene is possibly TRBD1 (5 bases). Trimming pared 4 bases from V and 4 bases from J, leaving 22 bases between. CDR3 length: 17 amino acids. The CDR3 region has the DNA TGTGCCAGCAGTTCCCAGCGTCGACAGCCGCATTCAGAGACCCAGTACTTC. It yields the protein CASSSQRRQPHSETQYF.

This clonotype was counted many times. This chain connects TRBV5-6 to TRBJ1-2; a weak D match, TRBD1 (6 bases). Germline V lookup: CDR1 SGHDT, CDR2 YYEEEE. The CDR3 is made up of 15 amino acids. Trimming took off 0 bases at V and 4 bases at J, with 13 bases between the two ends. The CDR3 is CASSLGQASIYGYTF. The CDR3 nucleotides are TGTGCCAGCAGCTTGGGACAGGCTTCTATCTATGGCTACACCTTC. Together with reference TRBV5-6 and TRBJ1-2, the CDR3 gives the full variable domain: DAGVTQSPTHLIKTRGQQVTLRCSPKSGHDTVSWYQQALGQGPQFIFQYYEEEERQRGNFPDRFSGHQFPNYSSELNVNALLLGDSALYLCASSLGQASIYGYTFGSGTRLTVV.

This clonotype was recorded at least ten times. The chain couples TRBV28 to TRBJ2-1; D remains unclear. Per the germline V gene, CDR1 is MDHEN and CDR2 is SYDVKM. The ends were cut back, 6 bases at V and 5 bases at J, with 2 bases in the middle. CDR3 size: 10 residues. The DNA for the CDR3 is TGTGCCAGCAGCAACAATGAGCAGTTCTTC. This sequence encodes CASSNNEQFF.

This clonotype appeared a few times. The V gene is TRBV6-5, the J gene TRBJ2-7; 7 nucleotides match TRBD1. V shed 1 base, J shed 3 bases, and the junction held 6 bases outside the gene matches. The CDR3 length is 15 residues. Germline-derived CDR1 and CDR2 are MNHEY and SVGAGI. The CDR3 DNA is TGTGCCAGCAGTTACTTGGGGACAGATTACTACGAGCAGTACTTC. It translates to CASSYLGTDYYEQYF.

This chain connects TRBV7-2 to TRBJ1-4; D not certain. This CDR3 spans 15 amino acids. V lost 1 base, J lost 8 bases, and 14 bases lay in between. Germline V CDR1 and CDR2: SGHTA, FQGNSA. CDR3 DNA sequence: TGTGCCAGCAGCTTAGGGGGAGGGCCAAACGAAAAACTGTTTTTT. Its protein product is CASSLGGGPNEKLFF. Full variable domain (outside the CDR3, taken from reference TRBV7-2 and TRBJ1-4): GAGVSQSPSNKVTEKGKDVELRCDPISGHTALYWYRQSLGQGLEFLIYFQGNSAPDKSGLPSDRFSAERTGGSVSTLTIQRTQQEDSAVYLCASSLGGGPNEKLFFGSGTQLSVL.